The entry that follows covers one T cell receptor (beta chain) sequence. TCRdb re-called the 5' RACE reads; every CDR3 protein appears as one record, without DNA. The specimen's table records about 170,000 distinct CDR3 sequences. The entry originates in a study of T cells expressing NK-cell markers. Across the study: Beta-chain profiling covered CD3+CD56+NKG2C+, CD3+CD56+NKG2C- and CD3+CD56-NKG2C+ sorted subsets.

This CDR3 has 15 amino acids. Looked up from germline, CDR1 is MGHDK and CDR2 is SYGVNS. This TCR derives from a man aged 18-70 years in good health. The sample was blood T cells: a sorted CD56 or NKG2C T cell subset, CD4+ or CD8+ T cells, or bulk PBMC T cells (not recorded which). The chain recombines TRBV25-1 with TRBJ2-1. CDR3 protein: CASSEWGEPHNEQFF.